The 24 T cell receptor beta chains below were found in one sample sequenced in a study of T cell responses to AZD1222 COVID-19 vaccine. Only in-frame clones appear in the TCRdb table, and some are missing; sequencing was by immunoSEQ multiplex PCR. The sample has about 98,000 clones, approximately 84% seen once; the top ten hold about 17%. The sample was peripheral blood, taken on day 0 of AZD1222 vaccination. These TCRs come from an adult in good health.

This sequence joins TRBV10-2 and TRBJ1-3; D remains ambiguous. V was clipped by 8 bases and J by 0 bases, with 8 bases between them. This CDR3 region has 13 residues. The germline CDR1 and CDR2 sequences are WSHSY and SAAADI. The CDR3 region is CASAGSSGNTIYF. In nucleotides, the CDR3 is TGCGCCAGCGCCGGAAGCTCTGGAAACACCATATATTTT.

V usage is TRBV19 and J usage is TRBJ1-1, with a possible D match to TRBD1 (6 bases). The CDR3 covers 16 residues. Germline V lookup: CDR1 LNHDA, CDR2 SQIVND (reference sequence). V was pared by 3 bases and J by 1 base, with 15 bases between. The CDR3 DNA is TGTGCCAGTAGTATTAGGACAGCAACATCGAACACTGAAGCTTTCTTT. This translates into CASSIRTATSNTEAFF.

The chain has TRBV19 and TRBJ2-2; D tentatively reads TRBD1 or TRBD2 (5 bases each). The CDR3 has 13 amino acids. Germline V gene lookup returns CDR1 LNHDA and CDR2 SQIVND (reference sequence). The V and J ends lost 2 bases and 6 bases respectively, with 7 bases between them. DNA for the CDR3: TGTGCCAGTAGTATAACGGGGCCCGGGGAGCTGTTTTTT. Translating gives CASSITGPGELFF.

CDR3 sequence: CASSFPRGRADVKETQYF. As DNA, the CDR3 is TGTGCCAGCAGCTTTCCCCGGGGGCGAGCGGACGTGAAAGAGACCCAGTACTTC. The chain recombines TRBV11-2 with TRBJ2-5, with D perhaps assigned TRBD1 or TRBD2 (6 bases each). CDR3 length equals 18 residues. The germline gives CDR1 SGHAT, CDR2 FQNNGV. Trimming removed 3 bases at V and 3 bases at J, with 23 bases between. The whole variable domain, filled in from reference TRBV11-2 and TRBJ2-5, reads EAGVAQSPRYKIIEKRQSVAFWCNPISGHATLYWYQQILGQGPKLLIQFQNNGVVDDSQLPKDRFSAERLKGVDSTLKIQPAKLEDSAVYLCASSFPRGRADVKETQYFGPGTRLLVL.

This rearrangement joins TRBV9 to TRBJ2-5; 9 bases are shared with TRBD2. Germline values: CDR1 SGDLS, CDR2 YYNGEE. J was trimmed by 5 bases and V by 4 bases; bases with no gene match: 12. The CDR3 runs 16 residues. In nucleotides, the CDR3 is TGTGCCAGCAGCCTGTCGGGCGGGGGGGCGTTTGAGACCCAGTACTTC. Residues: CASSLSGGGAFETQYF.

The gene calls are TRBV5-1 and TRBJ1-5; D possibly corresponds to TRBD1 (5 bases). Trimming left V 0 bases short and J 6 bases short, with 13 bases between. The CDR3 extends over 15 amino acids. Germline assignment: CDR1 SGHRS and CDR2 YFSETQ. DNA for the CDR3: TGCGCCAGCAGCTTGGGGCCCAGGGAACTTCAGCCCCAGCATTTT. Translating it yields CASSLGPRELQPQHF.

In its sample, this clone was seen a few times. The genes are TRBV10-3 and TRBJ2-7; TRBD2 matches at 7 bases. The trim removed 2 bases at V and 1 base at J, leaving 8 bases unmatched. CDR3 size: 16 residues. The germline V gene encodes CDR1 ENHRY and CDR2 SYGVKD. The DNA for the CDR3 is TGTGCCATCAGTGAGGGTCCGGGGGAGGGTTCCTACGAGCAGTACTTC. This codes for CAISEGPGEGSYEQYF.

There are a few counts of this clone. The J gene is TRBJ1-2, the V gene TRBV2; D is perhaps TRBD1 (5 bases). Trimming removed 5 bases from V and 6 bases from J, with 13 bases in between. Germline V gene data show CDR1 as SNHLY and CDR2 as FYNNEI. The CDR3 sequence is 13 residues long. CDR3 in amino acids: CASSTRVSNGYTF. In nucleotides, the CDR3 is TGTGCCAGCAGTACCAGGGTTTCCAATGGCTACACCTTC.

Here the CDR3 DNA reads TGTGCCAGCAGCTTAGACGGGGCGGCGAGTCAAAATGAGCAGTTCTTC. The encoded protein is CASSLDGAASQNEQFF. V gene TRBV11-2 combines with J gene TRBJ2-1; D may correspond to TRBD1 or TRBD2 (5 bases each). The ends were cut back, 0 bases at V and 7 bases at J, with 16 bases in the middle. Germline CDR1 and CDR2: SGHAT and FQNNGV. This CDR3 is 16 amino acids long. The whole variable domain, filled in from reference TRBV11-2 and TRBJ2-1, reads EAGVAQSPRYKIIEKRQSVAFWCNPISGHATLYWYQQILGQGPKLLIQFQNNGVVDDSQLPKDRFSAERLKGVDSTLKIQPAKLEDSAVYLCASSLDGAASQNEQFFGPGTRLTVL.

This chain connects TRBV29-1 to TRBJ2-6; 11 bases line up with TRBD1. The germline gives CDR1 SQVTM, CDR2 ANQGSEA. The CDR3 runs to 17 residues. J was trimmed by 0 bases and V by 6 bases; bases with no gene match: 7. This CDR3 reads CSVGTGGIDSGANVLTF. The CDR3 coding sequence is TGCAGCGTGGGGACAGGGGGTATAGACTCTGGGGCCAACGTCCTGACTTTC.

The gene calls are TRBV9 and TRBJ1-4, with a tentative D call TRBD1 (5 bases). Germline V gene lookup returns CDR1 SGDLS and CDR2 YYNGEE. V was shortened by 3 bases and J by 0 bases, with 15 bases between the two germline ends. There are 17 residues in the CDR3. Here the CDR3 reads CASSEGTFWATNEKLFF. CDR3 bases: TGTGCCAGCAGCGAGGGGACCTTTTGGGCAACTAATGAAAAACTGTTTTTT.

The chain links TRBV6-5 to TRBJ1-1; no reliable D call. The germline V gene encodes CDR1 MNHEY and CDR2 SVGAGI. The CDR3 runs 11 residues. Trimming removed 6 bases at V and 8 bases at J, with 10 bases between. The CDR3 DNA sequence: TGTGCCAGCAGGTTTGGTGCGGAAGCTTTCTTT. Its protein product is CASRFGAEAFF.

This CDR3 is CASSFGPGGYTF. The DNA of the CDR3 is TGTGCCAGCAGCTTTGGGCCAGGTGGCTACACCTTC. The chain joins TRBV14 to TRBJ1-2; D not resolved. Trimming pared 5 bases from V and 7 bases from J, leaving 11 bases between. The CDR3 has 12 residues. Looked up from germline, CDR1 is SGHDN and CDR2 is FVKESK.

The chain has TRBV30 and TRBJ1-6, with 10 bases that match TRBD1. The CDR3 totals 15 residues. V lost 3 bases and J lost 10; bases outside the gene matches: 9. Germline V CDR1 and CDR2: GTSNPN, SVGIG (reference sequence). The CDR3 nucleotides are TGTGCCTGGAGCCTGACAGGGGGCGTCGGCTCACCCCTCCACTTT. Translation gives CAWSLTGGVGSPLHF.

The rearrangement joins TRBV28 to TRBJ2-7; possible D gene TRBD1, 5 bases. Trimming stripped 8 bases from V and 6 bases from J, with 11 bases between. The germline CDR1 and CDR2 sequences are MDHEN and SYDVKM. The CDR3 is made up of 11 amino acids. The CDR3 reads CASQGRVEQYF. CDR3 in DNA: TGTGCCAGCCAGGGCCGCGTCGAGCAGTACTTC. Full variable domain (remainder filled in from reference TRBV28 and TRBJ2-7): DVKVTQSSRYLVKRTGEKVFLECVQDMDHENMFWYRQDPGLGLRLIYFSYDVKMKEKGDIPEGYSVSREKKERFSLILESASTNQTSMYLCASQGRVEQYFGPGTRLTVT.

The V call is TRBV7-6, the J call TRBJ2-3; D not resolved. CDR1 SGHVS and CDR2 FNYEAQ come from the germline V gene. Deletions cut 4 bases from V and 4 bases from J, with 15 bases between. This CDR3 has 15 amino acids. The CDR3 reads CASSSGYSGADTQYF. In nucleotides, the CDR3 is TGTGCCAGCAGCTCGGGCTACTCCGGAGCAGATACGCAGTATTTT. The variable domain in full, completed from reference TRBV7-6 and TRBJ2-3, reads GAGVSQSPRYKVTKRGQDVALRCDPISGHVSLYWYRQALGQGPEFLTYFNYEAQQDKSGLPNDRFSAERPEGSISTLTIQRTEQRDSAMYRCASSSGYSGADTQYFGPGTRLTVL.

In this sample, this clone turned up a few times. The chain has TRBV23-1 and TRBJ1-2, with D maybe TRBD1 (5 bases). TRBV23-1 carries the ORF label, with uncertain function. The CDR3 runs 15 residues. The ends were cut back, 0 bases at V and 5 bases at J, with 13 bases in the middle. This chain's CDR3 is CASSQSPGRTYGYTF. The CDR3 DNA follows: TGCGCCAGCAGTCAATCCCCCGGACGGACATATGGCTACACCTTC.

The rearrangement links TRBV6-5 to TRBJ2-2; D gene uncertain. V was clipped by 10 bases and J by 7 bases, with 10 bases between them. Germline CDR1 MNHEY, CDR2 SVGAGI. This CDR3 is 11 amino acids long. CDR3 protein: CATKRLGELFF. In DNA, the CDR3 is TGTGCCACCAAAAGACTCGGGGAGCTGTTTTTT.

The chain's CDR3 is CASTRRTGVNTEAFF. The CDR3 region has the DNA TGTGCCAGCACCCGACGGACAGGAGTGAACACTGAAGCTTTCTTT. The chain couples TRBV6-5 to TRBJ1-1, with TRBD1 identical over 7 bases. The CDR3 totals 15 residues. The ends lost 7 bases at V and 0 bases at J; junction bases unmatched: 8. CDR1 is MNHEY and CDR2 is SVGAGI in the germline V gene.

CDR3: CASSLEGRITLEQYF. The CDR3 DNA is TGTGCCAGCAGCTTAGAGGGCCGGATCACCCTCGAGCAGTACTTC. V gene TRBV11-3 combines with J gene TRBJ2-7; D gene ambiguous. This CDR3 comprises 15 residues. Trimming removed 0 bases at V and 6 bases at J, with 15 bases between. The germline V gene encodes CDR1 SGHNT and CDR2 YENEEA. Drawing the rest from reference TRBV11-3 and TRBJ2-7, the complete variable domain is EAGVVQSPRYKIIEKKQPVAFWCNPISGHNTLYWYLQNLGQGPELLIRYENEEAVDDSQLPKDRFSAERLKGVDSTLKIQPAELGDSAVYLCASSLEGRITLEQYFGPGTRLTVT.

This chain links TRBV18 with TRBJ1-1; D remains ambiguous. Deletions cut 2 bases from V and 10 bases from J, with 20 bases between. Germline V CDR1 and CDR2: KGHSH, LQKENI. There are 15 residues in the CDR3. The CDR3 region is CASSPIEVPRGIAFF. Here the CDR3 DNA reads TGTGCCAGCTCACCAATCGAGGTGCCTCGGGGTATAGCTTTCTTT.

The V gene is TRBV9, the J gene TRBJ2-1, with D perhaps matching TRBD2 (6 bases). V was pared by 3 bases and J by 4 bases, with 17 bases between. The CDR3 totals 16 residues. CDR1 is SGDLS, CDR2 YYNGEE, per germline. The DNA of the CDR3 is TGTGCCAGCAGCGCAGATAGCGGAATGGGTTACAATGAGCAGTTCTTC. The encoded protein is CASSADSGMGYNEQFF.

In nucleotides, the CDR3 is TGTGCCAGTAGTATACGCCAGCGGGGGGGAGGAGAGACCCAGTACTTC. Translation: CASSIRQRGGGETQYF. This chain connects TRBV19 to TRBJ2-5; 10 nucleotides match TRBD2. V shed 2 bases, J shed 4 bases, and the junction held 7 bases outside the gene matches. This CDR3 region has 16 residues. CDR1 is LNHDA and CDR2 is SQIVND in the germline V gene (reference sequence).

V gene TRBV5-6 combines with J gene TRBJ2-1, with 15 nucleotides matching TRBD2. Germline CDR1 and CDR2: SGHDT and YYEEEE. With V trimmed by 4 bases and J by 7 bases, 9 bases remained unmatched. This CDR3 has 17 amino acids. The CDR3 bases are TGTGCCAGCAGCCAGGGACTAGCGGGGGGCTTAGGTAATGAGCAGTTCTTC. This gives the protein CASSQGLAGGLGNEQFF. The whole variable domain, remainder taken from reference TRBV5-6 and TRBJ2-1, is DAGVTQSPTHLIKTRGQQVTLRCSPKSGHDTVSWYQQALGQGPQFIFQYYEEEERQRGNFPDRFSGHQFPNYSSELNVNALLLGDSALYLCASSQGLAGGLGNEQFFGPGTRLTVL.